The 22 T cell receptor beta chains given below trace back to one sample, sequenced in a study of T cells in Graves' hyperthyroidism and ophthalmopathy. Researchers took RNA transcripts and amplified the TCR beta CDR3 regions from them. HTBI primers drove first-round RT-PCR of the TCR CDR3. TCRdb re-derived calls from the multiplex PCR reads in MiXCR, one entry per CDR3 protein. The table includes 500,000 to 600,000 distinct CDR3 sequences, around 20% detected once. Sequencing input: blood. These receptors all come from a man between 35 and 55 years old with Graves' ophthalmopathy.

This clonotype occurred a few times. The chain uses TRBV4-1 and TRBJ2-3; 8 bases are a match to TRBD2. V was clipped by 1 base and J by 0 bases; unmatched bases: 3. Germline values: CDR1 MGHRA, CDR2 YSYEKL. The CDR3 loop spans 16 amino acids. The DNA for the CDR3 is TGCGCCAGCAGCCAAGCGGGCGGGAGGAGCACAGATACGCAGTATTTT. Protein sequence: CASSQAGGRSTDTQYF.

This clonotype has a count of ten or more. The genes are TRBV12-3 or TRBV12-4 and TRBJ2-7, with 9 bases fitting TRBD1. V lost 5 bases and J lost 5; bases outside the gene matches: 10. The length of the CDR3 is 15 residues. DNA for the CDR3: TGTGCCAGCAGTCGCCCGACAGGGGGATTAGACGAGCAGTACTTC. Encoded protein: CASSRPTGGLDEQYF.

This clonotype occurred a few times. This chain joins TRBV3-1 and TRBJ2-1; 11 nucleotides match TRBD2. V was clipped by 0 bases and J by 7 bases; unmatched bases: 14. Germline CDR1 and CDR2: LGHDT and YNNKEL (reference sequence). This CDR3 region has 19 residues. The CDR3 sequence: CASSQDLRVAGGPGNEQFF. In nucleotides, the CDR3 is TGTGCCAGCAGCCAAGACTTGAGGGTAGCGGGAGGGCCGGGGAATGAGCAGTTCTTC.

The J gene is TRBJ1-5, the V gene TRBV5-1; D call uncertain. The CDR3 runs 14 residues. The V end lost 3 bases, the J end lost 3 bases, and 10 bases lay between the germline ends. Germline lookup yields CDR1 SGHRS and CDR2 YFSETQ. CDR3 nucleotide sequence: TGCGCCAGCAGCTCCGATGGTTACAATCAGCCCCAGCATTTT. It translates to CASSSDGYNQPQHF.

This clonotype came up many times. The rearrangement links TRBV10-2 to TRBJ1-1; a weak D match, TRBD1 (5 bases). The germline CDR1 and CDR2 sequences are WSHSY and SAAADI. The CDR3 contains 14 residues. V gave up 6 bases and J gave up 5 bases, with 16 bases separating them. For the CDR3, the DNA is TGCGCCAGCAGCCCGAGGGGCACGGGGACTGAAGCTTTCTTT. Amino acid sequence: CASSPRGTGTEAFF.

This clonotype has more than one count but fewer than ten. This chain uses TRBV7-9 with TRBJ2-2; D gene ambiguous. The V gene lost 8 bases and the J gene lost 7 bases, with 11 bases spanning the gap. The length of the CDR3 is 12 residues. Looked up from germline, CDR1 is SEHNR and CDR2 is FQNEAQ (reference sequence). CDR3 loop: CASGRSLGELFF. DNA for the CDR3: TGTGCCAGCGGCAGAAGCCTCGGGGAGCTGTTTTTT.

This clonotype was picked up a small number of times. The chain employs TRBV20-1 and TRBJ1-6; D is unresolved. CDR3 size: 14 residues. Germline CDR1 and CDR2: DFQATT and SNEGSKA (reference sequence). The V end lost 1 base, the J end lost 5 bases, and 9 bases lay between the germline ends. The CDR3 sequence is CSARGGGDNSPLHF. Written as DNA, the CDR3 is TGCAGTGCTAGAGGGGGTGGGGATAATTCACCCCTCCACTTT.

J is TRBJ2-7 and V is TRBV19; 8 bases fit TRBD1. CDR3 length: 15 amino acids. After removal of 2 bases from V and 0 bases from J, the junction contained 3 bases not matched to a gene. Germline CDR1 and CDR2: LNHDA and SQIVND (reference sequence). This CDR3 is CASSIRTGSSYEQYF. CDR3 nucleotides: TGTGCCAGTAGTATAAGGACAGGGAGCTCCTACGAGCAGTACTTC.

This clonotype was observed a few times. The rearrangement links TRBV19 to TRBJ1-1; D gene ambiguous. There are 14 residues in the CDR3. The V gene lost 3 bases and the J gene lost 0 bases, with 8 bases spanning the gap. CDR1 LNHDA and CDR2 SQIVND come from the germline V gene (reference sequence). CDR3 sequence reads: CASSIGSMNTEAFF. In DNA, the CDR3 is TGTGCCAGTAGTATTGGGAGTATGAACACTGAAGCTTTCTTT.

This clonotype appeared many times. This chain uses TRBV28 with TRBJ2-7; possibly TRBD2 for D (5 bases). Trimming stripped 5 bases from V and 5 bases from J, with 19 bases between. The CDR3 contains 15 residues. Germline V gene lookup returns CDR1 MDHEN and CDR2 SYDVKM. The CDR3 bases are TGTGCCAGCAGTCGTGGTGGGAGCTTTACCCACGAGCAGTACTTC. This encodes CASSRGGSFTHEQYF. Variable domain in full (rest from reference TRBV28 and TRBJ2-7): DVKVTQSSRYLVKRTGEKVFLECVQDMDHENMFWYRQDPGLGLRLIYFSYDVKMKEKGDIPEGYSVSREKKERFSLILESASTNQTSMYLCASSRGGSFTHEQYFGPGTRLTVT.

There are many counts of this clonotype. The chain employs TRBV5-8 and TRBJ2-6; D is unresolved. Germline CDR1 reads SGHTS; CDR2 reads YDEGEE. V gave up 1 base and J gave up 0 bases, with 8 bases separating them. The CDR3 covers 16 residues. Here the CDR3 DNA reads TGTGCCAGCAGCTTGCTCGGGCTCTCTGGGGCCAACGTCCTGACTTTC. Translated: CASSLLGLSGANVLTF.

The CDR3, as DNA: TGTGCCAGCAGAACTACGACTTATGGCTACACCTTC. It specifies CASRTTTYGYTF. The chain links TRBV28 to TRBJ1-2; D gene unclear. The germline gives CDR1 MDHEN, CDR2 SYDVKM. The CDR3 sequence is 12 residues long. V was trimmed by 6 bases and J by 5 bases, leaving 10 bases between them.

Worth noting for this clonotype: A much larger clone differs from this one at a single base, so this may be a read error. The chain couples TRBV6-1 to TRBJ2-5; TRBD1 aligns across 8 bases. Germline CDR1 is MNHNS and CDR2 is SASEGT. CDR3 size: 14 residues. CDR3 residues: CAGSGSGTGETQYF. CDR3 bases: TGTGCCGGCAGCGGTTCCGGGACAGGAGAGACCCAGTACTTC.

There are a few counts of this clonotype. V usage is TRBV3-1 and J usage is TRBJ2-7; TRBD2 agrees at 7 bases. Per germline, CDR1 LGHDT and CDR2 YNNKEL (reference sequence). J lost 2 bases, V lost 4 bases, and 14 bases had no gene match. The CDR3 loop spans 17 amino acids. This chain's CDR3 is CASSPGDYSEIPYEQYF. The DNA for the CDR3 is TGTGCCAGCAGCCCGGGGGACTATAGCGAAATCCCCTACGAGCAGTACTTC.

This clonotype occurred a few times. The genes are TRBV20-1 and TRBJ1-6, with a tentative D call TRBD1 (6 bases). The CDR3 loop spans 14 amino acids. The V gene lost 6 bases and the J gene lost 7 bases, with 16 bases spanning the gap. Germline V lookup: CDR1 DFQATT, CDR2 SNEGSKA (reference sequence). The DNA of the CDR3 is TGCAGTGCAAACAGGGATGGAGGGAATTCACCCCTCCACTTT. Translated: CSANRDGGNSPLHF.

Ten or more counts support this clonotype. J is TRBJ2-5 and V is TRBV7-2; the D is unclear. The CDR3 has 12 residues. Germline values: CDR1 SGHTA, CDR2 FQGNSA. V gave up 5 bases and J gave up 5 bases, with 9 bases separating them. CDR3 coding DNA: TGTGCCAGCAGCCGAATCGGGGAGACCCAGTACTTC. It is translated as CASSRIGETQYF.

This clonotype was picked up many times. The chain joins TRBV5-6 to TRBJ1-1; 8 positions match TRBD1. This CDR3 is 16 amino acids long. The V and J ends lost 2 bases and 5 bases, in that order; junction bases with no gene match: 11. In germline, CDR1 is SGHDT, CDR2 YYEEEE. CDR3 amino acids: CASSFGQGGGGTEAFF. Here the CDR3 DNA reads TGTGCCAGCAGCTTCGGACAGGGTGGAGGGGGAACTGAAGCTTTCTTT.

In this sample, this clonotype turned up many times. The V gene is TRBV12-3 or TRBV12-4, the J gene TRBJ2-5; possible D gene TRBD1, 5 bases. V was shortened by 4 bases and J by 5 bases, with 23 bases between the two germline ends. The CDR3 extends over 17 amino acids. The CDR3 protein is CASSSTGGVRASETQYF. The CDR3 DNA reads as TGTGCCAGCAGTTCTACGGGTGGGGTCAGGGCGTCGGAGACCCAGTACTTC.

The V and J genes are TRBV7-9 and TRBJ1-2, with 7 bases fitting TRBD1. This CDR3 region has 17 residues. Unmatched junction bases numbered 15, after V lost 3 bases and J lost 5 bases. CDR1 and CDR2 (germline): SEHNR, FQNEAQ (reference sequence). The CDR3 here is CASSLLTTRQGKYGYTF. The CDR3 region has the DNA TGTGCCAGCAGCTTGTTAACAACGCGACAGGGAAAATATGGCTACACCTTC. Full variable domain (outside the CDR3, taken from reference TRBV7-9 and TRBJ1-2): DTGVSQNPRHKITKRGQNVTFRCDPISEHNRLYWYRQTLGQGPEFLTYFQNEAQLEKSRLLSDRFSAERPKGSFSTLEIQRTEQGDSAMYLCASSLLTTRQGKYGYTFGSGTRLTVV.

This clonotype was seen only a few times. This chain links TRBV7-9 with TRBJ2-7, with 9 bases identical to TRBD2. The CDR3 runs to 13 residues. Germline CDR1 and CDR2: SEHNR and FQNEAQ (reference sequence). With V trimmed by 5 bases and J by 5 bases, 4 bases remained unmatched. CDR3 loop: CASSPGTSNEQYF. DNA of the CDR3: TGTGCCAGCAGCCCGGGGACTAGCAACGAGCAGTACTTC.

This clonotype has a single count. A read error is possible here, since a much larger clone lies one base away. In DNA form, the CDR3 reads TGTGCCAGCAGCCCTTGGCTGGGATCCTCTAATCCACCCCTCCACTTT. Translated: CASSPWLGSSNPPLHF. The chain uses TRBV12-3 or TRBV12-4 and TRBJ1-6; D not resolved. This CDR3 has 16 residues.

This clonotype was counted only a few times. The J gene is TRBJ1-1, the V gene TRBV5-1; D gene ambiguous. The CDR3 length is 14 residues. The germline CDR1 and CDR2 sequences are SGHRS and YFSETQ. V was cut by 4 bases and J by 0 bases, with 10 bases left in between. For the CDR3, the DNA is TGCGCCAGCAGCCCGACACCCATGAACACTGAAGCTTTCTTT. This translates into CASSPTPMNTEAFF.